The rows below give T cell receptor beta chains drawn from one sample of a study of T cell repertoires in cytomegalovirus infection. Via MiXCR, TCRdb re-called the reads, giving one row per CDR3 protein. Of about 830,000 distinct CDR3 sequences in the sample, over 25% were seen once. These receptors' targets are unknown. The sequenced sample was cultured CD8+ T cells from PBMCs, obtained from culture after CMV antigen stimulation. The receptor source for this set is a human donor in good health (CMV status not recorded). Some clones in this sample may be carry-over from other donors' samples. CDR3s include the opening cysteine and the closing phenylalanine or tryptophan. The D gene is left open where the match is weak. Only part of the rows carry a size: once, few, many, or a class if the clone is expanded.

V gene: TRBV18; clone size: .; D gene: TRBD1; J gene: TRBJ2-3; CDR3 protein: CASSPDRVADTQYF; CDR3 DNA: TGTGCCAGCTCCCCTGACAGGGTAGCAGATACGCAGTATTTT
V gene: TRBV7-9; clone size: few; D gene: TRBD1; J gene: TRBJ2-3; CDR3 protein: CASSPPIRGPDTQYF; CDR3 DNA: TGTGCCAGCAGCCCCCCCATCAGGGGGCCAGATACGCAGTATTTT
V gene: TRBV27; clone size: .; D gene: .; J gene: TRBJ1-2; CDR3 protein: CVSGDNYGYTF; CDR3 DNA: TGTGTCAGCGGGGACAACTATGGCTACACCTTC
V gene: TRBV6-4; clone size: .; D gene: .; J gene: TRBJ2-3; CDR3 protein: CASSDEGGSSTDTQYF; CDR3 DNA: TGTGCCAGCAGCGACGAGGGAGGTTCTAGCACAGATACGCAGTATTTT
V gene: TRBV12-3/TRBV12-4; clone size: .; D gene: TRBD1; J gene: TRBJ1-5; CDR3 protein: CASSTTGRQPQHF; CDR3 DNA: TGTGCCAGCAGTACGACAGGGCGCCAGCCCCAGCATTTT
V gene: TRBV27; clone size: .; D gene: TRBD1; J gene: TRBJ1-4; CDR3 protein: CASSLSYRGSGPLNEKLFF; CDR3 DNA: TGTGCCAGCAGTTTGTCCTACAGGGGCTCGGGTCCCCTTAATGAAAAACTGTTTTTT
V gene: TRBV6-5; clone size: .; D gene: TRBD2; J gene: TRBJ2-7; CDR3 protein: CASSYIPAGVDEQYF; CDR3 DNA: TGTGCCAGCAGTTACATACCAGCGGGAGTCGACGAGCAGTACTTC
V gene: TRBV28; clone size: .; D gene: .; J gene: TRBJ2-3; CDR3 protein: CASRGPSTEDTQYF; CDR3 DNA: TGTGCCAGCAGGGGCCCTTCGACAGAAGATACGCAGTATTTT
V gene: TRBV7-6; clone size: many; D gene: .; J gene: TRBJ2-2; CDR3 protein: CASSPGGGAAFRELFF; CDR3 DNA: TGTGCCAGCAGCCCCGGTGGGGGGGCGGCTTTTCGGGAGCTGTTTTTT
V gene: TRBV6-1; clone size: .; D gene: TRBD1; J gene: TRBJ1-5; CDR3 protein: CASGDRGRNQPQHF; CDR3 DNA: TGTGCCAGCGGGGACAGGGGTCGCAATCAGCCCCAGCATTTT
V gene: TRBV5-6; clone size: few; D gene: TRBD1; J gene: TRBJ2-5; CDR3 protein: CASSLAEDRGRKTQYF; CDR3 DNA: TGTGCCAGCAGCTTGGCAGAGGACAGGGGGCGGAAGACCCAGTACTTC
V gene: TRBV29-1; clone size: .; D gene: TRBD1; J gene: TRBJ2-5; CDR3 protein: CSVTPWDRVQETQYF; CDR3 DNA: TGCAGCGTTACCCCCTGGGACAGGGTCCAAGAGACCCAGTACTTC
V gene: TRBV6-2/TRBV6-3; clone size: few; D gene: .; J gene: TRBJ2-2; CDR3 protein: CASSYLATTGELFF; CDR3 DNA: TGTGCCAGCAGTTACCTAGCCACCACCGGGGAGCTGTTTTTT
V gene: TRBV7-9; clone size: few; D gene: TRBD1; J gene: TRBJ1-3; CDR3 protein: CASSSPGQISGNTIYF; CDR3 DNA: TGTGCCAGCAGCTCTCCGGGACAGATCTCTGGAAACACCATATATTTT
V gene: TRBV2; clone size: few; D gene: .; J gene: TRBJ2-3; CDR3 protein: CASPTGNTQYF; CDR3 DNA: TGTGCCAGCCCCACCGGGAATACGCAGTATTTT
V gene: TRBV18; clone size: .; D gene: TRBD2; J gene: TRBJ2-7; CDR3 protein: CASSNPLLAGVPHEQYF; CDR3 DNA: TGTGCCAGCTCCAACCCCCTACTAGCGGGGGTTCCCCACGAGCAGTACTTC
V gene: TRBV6-1; clone size: many; D gene: .; J gene: TRBJ2-7; CDR3 protein: CASSDSPLPGYEQYF; CDR3 DNA: TGTGCCAGCAGTGATTCTCCTCTACCTGGCTACGAGCAGTACTTC
V gene: TRBV29-1; clone size: .; D gene: .; J gene: TRBJ1-1; CDR3 protein: CSQFRSEGSEAFF; CDR3 DNA: TGCAGCCAGTTCAGATCGGAGGGGTCTGAAGCTTTCTTT
V gene: TRBV6-1; clone size: few; D gene: TRBD1; J gene: TRBJ2-5; CDR3 protein: CASRFPGQGVGETQYF; CDR3 DNA: TGTGCCAGCAGATTCCCGGGACAGGGGGTAGGAGAGACCCAGTACTTC
V gene: TRBV29-1; clone size: once; D gene: TRBD2; J gene: TRBJ2-1; CDR3 protein: CSVESGGSYNEQFF; CDR3 DNA: TGCAGCGTTGAGAGCGGGGGGAGTTACAATGAGCAGTTCTTC
V gene: TRBV27; clone size: .; D gene: .; J gene: TRBJ2-1; CDR3 protein: CASSWQTSSYNEQFF; CDR3 DNA: TGTGCCAGCAGTTGGCAGACGAGCTCCTACAATGAGCAGTTCTTC
V gene: TRBV5-6; clone size: .; D gene: TRBD2; J gene: TRBJ2-5; CDR3 protein: CASSLRLAGVVGETQYF; CDR3 DNA: TGTGCCAGCAGCCTCCGACTAGCTGGGGTGGTGGGAGAGACCCAGTACTTC
V gene: TRBV12-3/TRBV12-4; clone size: few; D gene: .; J gene: TRBJ1-1; CDR3 protein: CASSPREGMNTEAFF; CDR3 DNA: TGTGCCAGCAGTCCTCGGGAGGGCATGAACACTGAAGCTTTCTTT
V gene: TRBV19; clone size: .; D gene: .; J gene: TRBJ1-3; CDR3 protein: CASTPWPLGNTIYF; CDR3 DNA: TGTGCCAGTACTCCGTGGCCCCTCGGAAACACCATATATTTT
V gene: TRBV6-6; clone size: .; D gene: .; J gene: TRBJ2-4; CDR3 protein: CASSYVGSAGGGNIQYF; CDR3 DNA: TGTGCCAGCAGTTATGTGGGCTCGGCAGGGGGAGGGAACATTCAGTACTTC
V gene: TRBV12-3/TRBV12-4; clone size: many; D gene: .; J gene: TRBJ2-5; CDR3 protein: CASSYGRQETQYF; CDR3 DNA: TGTGCCAGCAGTTACGGCAGGCAAGAGACCCAGTACTTC
V gene: TRBV15; clone size: .; D gene: TRBD2; J gene: TRBJ2-3; CDR3 protein: CATSAIPGLAVRDTQYF; CDR3 DNA: TGTGCCACCAGCGCCATACCGGGACTAGCGGTTCGGGATACGCAGTATTTT
V gene: TRBV7-6; clone size: few; D gene: .; J gene: TRBJ2-7; CDR3 protein: CASSEGTEREYGQYF; CDR3 DNA: TGTGCCAGCAGCGAGGGGACAGAACGGGAGTACGGGCAGTACTTC
V gene: TRBV27; clone size: few; D gene: .; J gene: TRBJ2-2; CDR3 protein: CASSPFRGSNTGELFF; CDR3 DNA: TGTGCCAGCAGTCCATTCAGGGGCTCGAACACCGGGGAGCTGTTTTTT
V gene: TRBV9; clone size: .; D gene: .; J gene: TRBJ2-1; CDR3 protein: CASSVVNSGYNEQFF; CDR3 DNA: TGTGCCAGCAGCGTAGTTAATAGCGGCTACAATGAGCAGTTCTTC
V gene: TRBV6-5; clone size: few; D gene: .; J gene: TRBJ1-1; CDR3 protein: CASSYQLGTEAFF; CDR3 DNA: TGTGCCAGCAGTTATCAGCTGGGGACTGAAGCTTTCTTT
V gene: TRBV12-3/TRBV12-4; clone size: many; D gene: TRBD1; J gene: TRBJ2-2; CDR3 protein: CASSQGVYTGELFF; CDR3 DNA: TGTGCCAGCAGCCAGGGGGTGTACACCGGGGAGCTGTTTTTT
V gene: TRBV7-9; clone size: many; D gene: .; J gene: TRBJ2-3; CDR3 protein: CASSPEGVPDTQYF; CDR3 DNA: TGTGCCAGCAGCCCGGAAGGTGTTCCAGATACGCAGTATTTT
V gene: TRBV29-1; clone size: .; D gene: .; J gene: TRBJ2-7; CDR3 protein: CSVEKEGPRGSSYEQYF; CDR3 DNA: TGCAGCGTTGAAAAGGAGGGTCCTCGGGGCAGCTCCTACGAGCAGTACTTC
V gene: TRBV7-6; clone size: few; D gene: .; J gene: TRBJ2-2; CDR3 protein: CASSSSGRSYTGELFF; CDR3 DNA: TGTGCCAGCAGCTCCTCAGGGAGGTCATATACCGGGGAGCTGTTTTTT
V gene: TRBV7-2; clone size: many; D gene: TRBD2; J gene: TRBJ2-2; CDR3 protein: CASSSRPSGGPTGELFF; CDR3 DNA: TGTGCCAGCAGCTCCCGCCCTAGCGGGGGGCCCACCGGGGAGCTGTTTTTT
V gene: TRBV7-9; clone size: few; D gene: .; J gene: TRBJ1-1; CDR3 protein: CASPQPDGRGAFF; CDR3 DNA: TGTGCCAGCCCCCAACCGGATGGGCGCGGCGCTTTCTTT
V gene: TRBV9; clone size: few; D gene: .; J gene: TRBJ1-1; CDR3 protein: CASSVGGRGTEAFF; CDR3 DNA: TGTGCCAGCAGCGTAGGGGGCCGCGGCACTGAAGCTTTCTTT
V gene: TRBV7-9; clone size: .; D gene: .; J gene: TRBJ1-2; CDR3 protein: CASRDYRPPDTF; CDR3 DNA: TGTGCCAGCAGGGACTACAGGCCCCCCGACACCTTC
V gene: TRBV11-3; clone size: .; D gene: .; J gene: TRBJ2-1; CDR3 protein: CASSSRPGYEQFF; CDR3 DNA: TGTGCCAGCAGCTCCCGACCGGGGTATGAGCAGTTCTTC
V gene: TRBV12-3/TRBV12-4; clone size: once; D gene: .; J gene: TRBJ1-2; CDR3 protein: CANSFSPDPYGYTF; CDR3 DNA: TGTGCCAACAGTTTTTCGCCAGACCCCTATGGCTACACCTTC
V gene: TRBV7-8; clone size: few; D gene: .; J gene: TRBJ2-3; CDR3 protein: CASSPNIDAFTDTQYF; CDR3 DNA: TGTGCCAGCAGCCCTAACATCGACGCTTTTACAGATACGCAGTATTTT
V gene: TRBV2; clone size: few; D gene: TRBD1; J gene: TRBJ2-5; CDR3 protein: CASRPTGGTQETQYF; CDR3 DNA: TGTGCCAGCAGGCCTACAGGGGGTACCCAAGAGACCCAGTACTTC
V gene: TRBV20-1; clone size: .; D gene: .; J gene: TRBJ2-7; CDR3 protein: CSARVGDEQYF; CDR3 DNA: TGCAGTGCTAGGGTAGGAGACGAGCAGTACTTC
V gene: TRBV27; clone size: few; D gene: TRBD1; J gene: TRBJ2-7; CDR3 protein: CASSRDSRTYEQYF; CDR3 DNA: TGTGCCAGCTCACGGGACAGTCGCACCTACGAGCAGTACTTC
V gene: TRBV7-9; clone size: .; D gene: TRBD1; J gene: TRBJ2-7; CDR3 protein: CASSLGQGNKAYEQYF; CDR3 DNA: TGTGCCAGCAGCTTGGGACAGGGGAACAAGGCCTACGAGCAGTACTTC
V gene: TRBV28; clone size: many; D gene: TRBD1; J gene: TRBJ2-6; CDR3 protein: CASSPGTGGSGANVLTF; CDR3 DNA: TGTGCCAGCAGTCCCGGGACAGGGGGCTCTGGGGCCAACGTCCTGACTTTC
V gene: TRBV4-1; clone size: .; D gene: TRBD1; J gene: TRBJ2-6; CDR3 protein: CASSQDTGVSSGANVLTF; CDR3 DNA: TGCGCCAGCAGCCAAGATACAGGGGTTAGCTCTGGGGCCAACGTCCTGACTTTC
V gene: TRBV27; clone size: .; D gene: .; J gene: TRBJ2-5; CDR3 protein: CASSLSPGASETQYF; CDR3 DNA: TGTGCCAGCAGTTTATCGCCGGGGGCCAGCGAGACCCAGTACTTC
V gene: TRBV7-9; clone size: few; D gene: TRBD1; J gene: TRBJ1-1; CDR3 protein: CASSSTGAAFF; CDR3 DNA: TGTGCCAGCAGCTCGACAGGGGCGGCTTTCTTT
V gene: TRBV7-6; clone size: .; D gene: .; J gene: TRBJ2-5; CDR3 protein: CASSPSRRGGNQETQYF; CDR3 DNA: TGTGCCAGCAGCCCCTCTCGCAGGGGGGGCAACCAAGAGACCCAGTACTTC
V gene: TRBV7-9; clone size: many; D gene: TRBD1; J gene: TRBJ2-7; CDR3 protein: CASSYRGMSSYEQYF; CDR3 DNA: TGTGCCAGCAGCTACAGGGGAATGAGCTCCTACGAGCAGTACTTC
V gene: TRBV6-6; clone size: .; D gene: .; J gene: TRBJ1-5; CDR3 protein: CASSANRNQPQHF; CDR3 DNA: TGTGCCAGCAGTGCTAACAGGAATCAGCCCCAGCATTTT